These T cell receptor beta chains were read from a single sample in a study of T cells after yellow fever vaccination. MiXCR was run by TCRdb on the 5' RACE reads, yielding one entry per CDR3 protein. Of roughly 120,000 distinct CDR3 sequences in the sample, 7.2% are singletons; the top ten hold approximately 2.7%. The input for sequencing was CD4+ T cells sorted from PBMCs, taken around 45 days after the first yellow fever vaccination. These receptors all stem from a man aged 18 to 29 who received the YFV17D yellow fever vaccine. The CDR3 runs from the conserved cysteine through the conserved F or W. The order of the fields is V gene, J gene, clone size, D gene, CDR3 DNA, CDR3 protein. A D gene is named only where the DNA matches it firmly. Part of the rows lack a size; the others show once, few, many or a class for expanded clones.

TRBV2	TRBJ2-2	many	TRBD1	TGTGCCAGCAGAACAGGGGCAGGAACCGGGGAGCTGTTTTTT	CASRTGAGTGELFF
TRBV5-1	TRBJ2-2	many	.	TGCGCCAGCAGCTTGATGGGGTCCGGGGAGCTGTTTTTT	CASSLMGSGELFF
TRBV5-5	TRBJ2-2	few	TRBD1	TGTGCCAGCAGCGTAGGGGACAGGGTGAACACCGGGGAGCTGTTTTTT	CASSVGDRVNTGELFF
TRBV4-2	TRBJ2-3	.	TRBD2	TGTGCCAGCAGCCAAGGACTAGCGGGGGGGCCGAGCACAGATACGCAGTATTTT	CASSQGLAGGPSTDTQYF
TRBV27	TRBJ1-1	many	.	TGTGCCAGCAGTACAGGGTCAGCTTTAGTCGTCGCTGAAGCTTTCTTT	CASSTGSALVVAEAFF
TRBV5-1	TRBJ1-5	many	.	TGCGCCAGCAGCTTGGAAGGGATCAGCAATCAGCCCCAGCATTTT	CASSLEGISNQPQHF
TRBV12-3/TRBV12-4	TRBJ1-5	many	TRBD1	TGTGCCAGCAGTTTAGCGGGACAGGGGGGTCAGCCCCAGCATTTT	CASSLAGQGGQPQHF
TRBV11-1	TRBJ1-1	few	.	TGTGCCAGCAGCTTAGGGCGGGCTGAAGCTTTCTTT	CASSLGRAEAFF
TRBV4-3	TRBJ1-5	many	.	TGCGCCAGCAGCCAAGATCATTGGGGGGGGCGGCCCCAGCATTTT	CASSQDHWGGRPQHF
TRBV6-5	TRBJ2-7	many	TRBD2	TGTGCCACCGAGTCGGCGGGAGACGAGCAGTACTTC	CATESAGDEQYF
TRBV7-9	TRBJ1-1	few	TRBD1	TGTGCCAGCAGCTCCTACAGGGGGCGGAACGCTGAAGCTTTCTTT	CASSSYRGRNAEAFF
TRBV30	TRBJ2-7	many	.	TGTGCCTGGAGTTTCTCCTCCCTCTCCTACGAGCAGTACTTC	CAWSFSSLSYEQYF
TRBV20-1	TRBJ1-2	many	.	TGCAGTGCTAGACCTGGGACATCCTATGGCTACACCTTC	CSARPGTSYGYTF
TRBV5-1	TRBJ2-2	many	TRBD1	TGTGCCAGCAGCCTACAGGGGACCGGGGAGCTGTTTTTT	CASSLQGTGELFF
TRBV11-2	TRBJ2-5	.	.	TGTGCCAGCAGCTCAGCGGAGGGATACCAAGAGACCCAGTACTTC	CASSSAEGYQETQYF
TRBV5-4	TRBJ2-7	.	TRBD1	TGTGCCAGCAGCCAAGGGACAGGGGGACCCTACGAGCAGTACTTC	CASSQGTGGPYEQYF
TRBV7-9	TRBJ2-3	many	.	TGTGCCAGCAGCTTTTCAGGGGACACAGATACGCAGTATTTT	CASSFSGDTDTQYF
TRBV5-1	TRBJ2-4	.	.	TGCGCCAGCAGCGCGGGGGCCGGGGCGACCAAAAACAGTCAGTACTTC	CASSAGAGATKNSQYF
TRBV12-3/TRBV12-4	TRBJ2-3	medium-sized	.	TGTGCCAGCAGTTTAAGTCCCGTGAGCACAGATACGCAGTATTTT	CASSLSPVSTDTQYF
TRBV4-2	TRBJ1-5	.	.	TGTGCCAGCAGCCAAGGGTGGAATAGCAATCAGCCCCAGCATTTT	CASSQGWNSNQPQHF
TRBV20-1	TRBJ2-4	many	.	TGCAGTGCCCCCGGTACCGGTGCAAACATTCAGTACTTC	CSAPGTGANIQYF
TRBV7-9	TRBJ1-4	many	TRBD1	TGTGCCAGCAGCTTAGGGGACAGAACTAATGAAAAACTGTTTTTT	CASSLGDRTNEKLFF
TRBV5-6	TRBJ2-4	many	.	TGTGCCAGCAGCCGGCGGGGACGCCAAAACATTCAGTACTTC	CASSRRGRQNIQYF
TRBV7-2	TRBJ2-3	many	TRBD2	TGTGCCAGCACCCTAGCGGGGGGGCTAGATACGCAGTATTTT	CASTLAGGLDTQYF
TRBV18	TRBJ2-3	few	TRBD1	TGTGCCAGCTCACTCTTCAGGGGGACAACCAGAGATACGCAGTATTTT	CASSLFRGTTRDTQYF
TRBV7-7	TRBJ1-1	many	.	TGTGCTAGCAGCGAGAGCCTGAACACTGAAGCTTTCTTT	CASSESLNTEAFF